The T cell receptor (beta chain) described here comes from a study of a mutant IDH1 vaccine in newly diagnosed glioma. TCRdb keeps only in-frame clones here, not all; method: immunoSEQ multiplex PCR. The sample records about 24,000 clones, approximately 79% being singletons. Regarding time point: week 11, during vaccination. Doses comprised 300 ug of mutant IDH1 20-mer peptide each, plus topical imiquimod. On this clone: Its target is not known.

Trimming pared 3 bases from V and 10 bases from J, leaving 18 bases between. The germline gives CDR1 SEHNR, CDR2 FQNEAQ (reference sequence). The CDR3 consists of 14 residues. The input for sequencing was PBMCs, taken from a glioma patient whose treatment included an IDH1 peptide vaccine. The chain couples TRBV7-9 to TRBJ2-5; D might be TRBD2 (6 bases). This TCR derives from a man in his forties with glioma. CDR3 DNA: TGTGCCAGCAGCTTCGACGGGAGTCGGGTGGTCCAGTACTTC. Encoded protein: CASSFDGSRVVQYF.